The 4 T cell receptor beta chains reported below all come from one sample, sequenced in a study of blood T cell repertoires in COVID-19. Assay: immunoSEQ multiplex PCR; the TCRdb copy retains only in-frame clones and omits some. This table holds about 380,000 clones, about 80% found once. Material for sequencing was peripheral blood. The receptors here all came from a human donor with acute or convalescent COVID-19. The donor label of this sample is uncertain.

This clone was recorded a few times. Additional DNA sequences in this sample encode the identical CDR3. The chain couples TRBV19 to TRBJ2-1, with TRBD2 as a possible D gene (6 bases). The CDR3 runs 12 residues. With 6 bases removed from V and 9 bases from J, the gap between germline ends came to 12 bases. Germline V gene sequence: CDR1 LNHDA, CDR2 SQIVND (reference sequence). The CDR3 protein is CASSPPRGEQFF. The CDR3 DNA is TGTGCCAGTAGCCCTCCGCGGGGTGAGCAGTTCTTC.

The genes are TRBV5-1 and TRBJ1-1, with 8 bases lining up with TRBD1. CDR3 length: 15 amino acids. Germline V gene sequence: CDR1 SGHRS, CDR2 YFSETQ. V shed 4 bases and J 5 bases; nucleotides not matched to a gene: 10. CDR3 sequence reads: CASSPNPTGVTEAFF. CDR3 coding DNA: TGCGCCAGCAGCCCGAACCCGACAGGGGTTACTGAAGCTTTCTTT.

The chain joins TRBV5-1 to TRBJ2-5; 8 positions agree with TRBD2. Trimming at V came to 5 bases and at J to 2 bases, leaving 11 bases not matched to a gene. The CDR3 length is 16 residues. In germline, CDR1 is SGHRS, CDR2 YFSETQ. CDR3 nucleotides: TGCGCCAGCAGACCGGGACTAGGGGTGGGGCAAGAGACCCAGTACTTC. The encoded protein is CASRPGLGVGQETQYF.

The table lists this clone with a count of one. The CDR3 bases are TGTGCCAGCAGTCGTCACAGGGACCAAGAGACCCAGTACTTC. Translated: CASSRHRDQETQYF. This sequence joins TRBV2 and TRBJ2-5; D perhaps matches TRBD1 (6 bases). CDR3 length: 14 residues. V gave up 5 bases and J gave up 0 bases, with 10 bases separating them. CDR1 and CDR2 (germline): SNHLY, FYNNEI.